The rows below give T cell receptor beta chains drawn from one sample of a study of long-term antiretroviral therapy in people with HIV. Sequenced by immunoSEQ multiplex PCR; TCRdb stores in-frame clones only, minus some. The data hold 20,000 to 25,000 clones, with roughly four fifths observed a single time. Source: unsorted PBMCs, taken 1.5 years after starting antiretroviral therapy. The receptors here all came from a man aged 30 to 45 with HIV. Each CDR3 is given with its conserved first and last residue. Fields, in order: clone size, D gene, V gene, J gene, CDR3 protein, CDR3 DNA. D genes are given only for firm matches. Where a row states a size, it is once, few, many or the class of an expanded clone; other rows omit it.

abundance: -; d_gene: TRBD2; v_gene: TRBV7-9; j_gene: TRBJ2-1; CDR3aa: CASREGGTSFYEQFF; CDR3nt: TGTGCCAGCAGGGAGGGCGGGACTAGCTTTTATGAGCAGTTCTTC
abundance: once; d_gene: TRBD1; v_gene: TRBV5-6; j_gene: TRBJ2-2; CDR3aa: CASSPVKGAFGELFF; CDR3nt: TGTGCCAGCAGCCCCGTGAAGGGGGCCTTCGGGGAGCTGTTTTTT
abundance: -; d_gene: -; v_gene: TRBV13; j_gene: TRBJ1-1; CDR3aa: CASTQKLPPEAFF; CDR3nt: TGTGCCAGCACCCAAAAGTTACCCCCTGAAGCTTTCTTT
abundance: -; d_gene: -; v_gene: TRBV9; j_gene: TRBJ2-3; CDR3aa: CASSPLGVGHTQYF; CDR3nt: TGTGCCAGCAGCCCTCTAGGGGTTGGCCATACGCAGTATTTT
abundance: -; d_gene: -; v_gene: TRBV5-1; j_gene: TRBJ1-2; CDR3aa: CASSGGTNYGYTF; CDR3nt: TGCGCCAGCAGCGGAGGGACGAACTATGGCTACACCTTC
abundance: few; d_gene: -; v_gene: TRBV7-9; j_gene: TRBJ1-3; CDR3aa: CASSLGTGDTGNTIYF; CDR3nt: TGTGCCAGCAGTTTGGGAACCGGGGACACCGGAAACACCATATATTTT
abundance: -; d_gene: -; v_gene: TRBV9; j_gene: TRBJ2-5; CDR3aa: CASSVGESRGQQSTQYF; CDR3nt: TGTGCCAGCAGCGTAGGGGAATCCCGGGGGCAACAATCGACCCAGTACTTC
abundance: -; d_gene: -; v_gene: TRBV30; j_gene: TRBJ2-7; CDR3aa: CAWARAGVPALGQYF; CDR3nt: TGTGCCTGGGCCCGTGCCGGAGTCCCGGCATTAGGGCAGTACTTC
abundance: -; d_gene: -; v_gene: TRBV18; j_gene: TRBJ2-2; CDR3aa: CASSKPTGELFF; CDR3nt: TGTGCCAGCTCAAAACCCACCGGGGAGCTGTTTTTT
abundance: -; d_gene: -; v_gene: TRBV6-6; j_gene: TRBJ1-6; CDR3aa: CASSYSGTGNSPLHF; CDR3nt: TGTGCCAGCAGTTACTCAGGGACGGGTAATTCACCCCTCCACTTT
abundance: -; d_gene: TRBD1; v_gene: TRBV27; j_gene: TRBJ2-3; CDR3aa: CASSPGQGFLDTQYF; CDR3nt: TGTGCCAGCAGCCCGGGACAGGGGTTTCTGGATACGCAGTATTTT
abundance: -; d_gene: -; v_gene: TRBV27; j_gene: TRBJ1-1; CDR3aa: CASSLSLMTEAFF; CDR3nt: TGTGCCAGCAGTTTATCGCTGATGACTGAAGCTTTCTTT
abundance: -; d_gene: -; v_gene: TRBV6-1; j_gene: TRBJ1-2; CDR3aa: CASSETGGGYGYTF; CDR3nt: TGTGCCAGCAGTGAAACGGGGGGGGGCTATGGCTACACCTTC
abundance: -; d_gene: TRBD1; v_gene: TRBV7-9; j_gene: TRBJ1-6; CDR3aa: CASSPTQGAYSPLHF; CDR3nt: TGTGCCAGCAGTCCCACCCAGGGGGCTTATTCACCCCTCCACTTT
abundance: -; d_gene: -; v_gene: TRBV11-3; j_gene: TRBJ2-2; CDR3aa: CASSLVGGDTGELFF; CDR3nt: TGTGCCAGCAGCTTAGTGGGCGGGGACACCGGGGAGCTGTTTTTT
abundance: -; d_gene: -; v_gene: TRBV27; j_gene: TRBJ1-2; CDR3aa: CASRVQGSNYGYTF; CDR3nt: TGTGCCAGCAGGGTCCAGGGCTCTAACTATGGCTACACCTTC
abundance: -; d_gene: TRBD1; v_gene: TRBV5-1; j_gene: TRBJ2-7; CDR3aa: CASSWTPGGGYEQYF; CDR3nt: TGCGCCAGCAGCTGGACACCAGGGGGTGGATACGAGCAGTACTTC